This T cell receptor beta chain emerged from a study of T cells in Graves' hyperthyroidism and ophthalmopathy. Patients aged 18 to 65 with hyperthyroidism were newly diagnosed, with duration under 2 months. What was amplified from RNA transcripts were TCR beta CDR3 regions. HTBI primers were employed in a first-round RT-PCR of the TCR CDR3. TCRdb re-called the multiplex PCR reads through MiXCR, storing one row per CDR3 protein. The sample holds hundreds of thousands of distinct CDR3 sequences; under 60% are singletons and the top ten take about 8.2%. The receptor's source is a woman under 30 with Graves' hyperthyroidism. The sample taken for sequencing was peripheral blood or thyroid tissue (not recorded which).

The CDR3 is CATSDPDGGETQHF. DNA for the CDR3: TGTGCCACCAGTGACCCTGACGGAGGAGAGACCCAGCATTTT. The chain recombines TRBV24-1 with TRBJ1-5; no clear D gene. The CDR3 runs to 14 residues. Trimming removed 4 bases from V and 11 bases from J, with 17 bases in between. Germline CDR1 reads KGHDR; CDR2 reads SFDVKD.